The TCR beta chain described here comes from a study of T cells in Graves' hyperthyroidism and ophthalmopathy. The V segment lost 0 bases and the J segment 0 bases; nucleotides outside the gene matches: 5. The CDR3 totals 17 residues. Germline V CDR1 and CDR2: DFQATT, SNEGSKA (reference sequence). Researchers amplified the TCR beta CDR3 regions from RNA transcripts. Carried out on the TCR CDR3, a first-round RT-PCR used the HTBI primer set. TCRdb used MiXCR to reprocess the multiplex PCR reads, holding one entry per CDR3 protein. Of about 660,000 distinct CDR3 sequences listed, 45% are singletons. This clonotype was detected a few times. The antigen is not known. The study based diagnoses on clinical symptoms, serum thyroxine and TRAb, thyroid ultrasound and orbital computed tomography. Study-wide findings and caveats: Prediction of ophthalmopathy progression came a median around 6.1 months pre-onset. Patients with ophthalmopathy were separated from those with stable hyperthyroidism by a 13 V-J model.

This TCR was sampled from an adult man with Graves' disease, either hyperthyroidism or ophthalmopathy (not recorded which). Sequenced sample: peripheral blood or thyroid tissue (not recorded which). The genes are TRBV20-1 and TRBJ2-7, with 13 bases matching TRBD2. Here the CDR3 reads CSARDETSGRPSYEQYF. The CDR3 nucleotides are TGCAGTGCTAGAGACGAGACTAGCGGGAGGCCCTCCTACGAGCAGTACTTC.